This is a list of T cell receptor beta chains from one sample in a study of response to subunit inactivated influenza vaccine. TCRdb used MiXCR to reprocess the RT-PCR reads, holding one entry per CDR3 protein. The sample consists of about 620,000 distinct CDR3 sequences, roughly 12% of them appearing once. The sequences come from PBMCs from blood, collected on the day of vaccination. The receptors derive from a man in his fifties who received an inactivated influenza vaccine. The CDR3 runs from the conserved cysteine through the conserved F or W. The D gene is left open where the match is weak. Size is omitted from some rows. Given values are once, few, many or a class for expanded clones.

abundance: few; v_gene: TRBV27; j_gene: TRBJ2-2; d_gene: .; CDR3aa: CASSPLKFSGPNTGELFF; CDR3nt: TGTGCCAGCAGTCCCCTTAAATTCTCGGGCCCGAACACCGGGGAGCTGTTTTTT
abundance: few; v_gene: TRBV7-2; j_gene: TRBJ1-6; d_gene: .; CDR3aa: CASSSASRGLGNSPLHF; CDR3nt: TGTGCCAGCAGCTCCGCCTCGCGGGGGCTCGGTAATTCACCCCTCCACTTT
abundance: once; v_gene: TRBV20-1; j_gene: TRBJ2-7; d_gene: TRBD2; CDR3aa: CSARPTSVHEQYF; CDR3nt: TGCAGTGCTAGACCCACTAGCGTCCACGAGCAGTACTTC
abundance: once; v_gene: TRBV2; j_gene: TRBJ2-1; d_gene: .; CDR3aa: CAICRGAMGRSYNEQFF; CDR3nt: TGTGCCATCTGTCGCGGCGCCATGGGCAGATCCTACAATGAGCAGTTCTTC
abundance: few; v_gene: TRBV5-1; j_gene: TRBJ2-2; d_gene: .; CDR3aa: CASSLVPYTGELFF; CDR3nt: TGCGCCAGCAGCTTGGTACCATACACCGGGGAGCTGTTTTTT
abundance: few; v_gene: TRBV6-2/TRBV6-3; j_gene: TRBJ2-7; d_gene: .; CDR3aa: CASRLRELPYEQYF; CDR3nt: TGTGCCAGCAGGCTAAGGGAACTACCCTACGAGCAGTACTTC
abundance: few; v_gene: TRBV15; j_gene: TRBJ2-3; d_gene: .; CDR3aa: CATSRVLADTQYF; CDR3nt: TGTGCCACCAGCAGAGTATTGGCAGATACGCAGTATTTT
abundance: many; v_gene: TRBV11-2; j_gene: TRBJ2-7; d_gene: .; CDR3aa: CASSFLFEEQYF; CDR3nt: TGTGCCAGCAGCTTTCTTTTCGAAGAGCAGTACTTC
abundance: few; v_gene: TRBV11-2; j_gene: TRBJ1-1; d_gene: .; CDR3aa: CASSLLPESEAFF; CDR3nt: TGTGCCAGCAGCTTACTACCTGAGTCGGAAGCTTTCTTT
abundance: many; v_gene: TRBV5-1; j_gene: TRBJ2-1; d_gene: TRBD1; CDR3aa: CASSVGTGGYNEQFF; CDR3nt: TGCGCCAGCAGCGTCGGGACAGGGGGCTACAATGAGCAGTTCTTC
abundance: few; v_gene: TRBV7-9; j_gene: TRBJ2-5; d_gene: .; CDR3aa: CASSARETQYF; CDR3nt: TGTGCCAGCAGCGCCCGTGAGACCCAGTACTTC
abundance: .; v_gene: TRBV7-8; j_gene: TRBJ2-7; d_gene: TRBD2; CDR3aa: CASSLKRELKNYEQYF; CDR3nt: TGTGCCAGCAGCTTAAAGCGGGAGCTTAAAAACTACGAGCAGTACTTC
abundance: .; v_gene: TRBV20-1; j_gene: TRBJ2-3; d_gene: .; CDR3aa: CSAAVTDTQYF; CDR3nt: TGCAGTGCTGCGGTTACAGATACGCAGTATTTT
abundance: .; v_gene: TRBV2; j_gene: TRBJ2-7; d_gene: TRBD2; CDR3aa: CASSGGLASYYEQYF; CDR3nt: TGTGCCAGCAGTGGGGGACTAGCGTCTTACTACGAGCAGTACTTC
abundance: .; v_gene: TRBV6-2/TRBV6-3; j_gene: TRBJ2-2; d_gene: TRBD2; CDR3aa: CASKAGGPVGELFF; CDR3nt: TGTGCCAGCAAGGCGGGAGGGCCAGTCGGGGAGCTGTTTTTT
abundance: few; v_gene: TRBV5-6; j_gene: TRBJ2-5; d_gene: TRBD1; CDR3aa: CASSLAGQGVETQYF; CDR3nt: TGTGCCAGCAGCTTGGCCGGGCAGGGGGTGGAGACCCAGTACTTC
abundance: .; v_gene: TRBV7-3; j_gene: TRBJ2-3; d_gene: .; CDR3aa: CASSLTSGVRTDTQYF; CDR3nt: TGTGCCAGCAGCTTAACCTCGGGAGTAAGGACAGATACGCAGTATTTT
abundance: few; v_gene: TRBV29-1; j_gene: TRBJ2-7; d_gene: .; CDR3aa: CSVDVDSGLRQYF; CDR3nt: TGCAGCGTTGATGTGGACTCCGGTTTAAGGCAGTACTTC
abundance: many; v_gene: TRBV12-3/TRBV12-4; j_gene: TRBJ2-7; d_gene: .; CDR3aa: CASSSQDGYEQYF; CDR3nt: TGTGCCAGCAGTTCCCAGGACGGGTACGAGCAGTACTTC
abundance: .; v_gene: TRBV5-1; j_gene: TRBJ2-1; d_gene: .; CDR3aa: CASSLEASARNEQFF; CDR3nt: TGCGCCAGCAGCTTGGAGGCTAGCGCTAGAAATGAGCAGTTCTTC
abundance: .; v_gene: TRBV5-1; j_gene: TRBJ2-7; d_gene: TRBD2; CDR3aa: CASSLDAGVIYEQYF; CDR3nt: TGCGCCAGCAGCTTGGATGCGGGAGTTATATACGAGCAGTACTTC
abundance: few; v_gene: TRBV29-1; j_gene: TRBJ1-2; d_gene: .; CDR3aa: CSVPGALGGGYTF; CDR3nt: TGCAGCGTCCCCGGGGCCCTAGGCGGTGGCTACACCTTC
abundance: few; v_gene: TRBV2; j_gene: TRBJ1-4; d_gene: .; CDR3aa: CASSDRANSEKLFF; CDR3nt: TGTGCCAGCAGTGACAGGGCTAATTCTGAAAAACTGTTTTTT
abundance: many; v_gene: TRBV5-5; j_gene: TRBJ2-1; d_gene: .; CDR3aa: CASSSRPASYNEQFF; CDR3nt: TGTGCCAGCAGCTCCCGCCCAGCTTCCTACAATGAGCAGTTCTTC
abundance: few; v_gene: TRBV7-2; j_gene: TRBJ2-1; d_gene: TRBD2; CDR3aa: CASSLAGGFNNEQFF; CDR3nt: TGTGCCAGCAGTTTAGCGGGGGGATTCAACAATGAGCAGTTCTTC
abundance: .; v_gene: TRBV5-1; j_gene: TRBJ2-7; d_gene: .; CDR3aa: CASSLGNIGAQPYEQYF; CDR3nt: TGCGCCAGCAGCCTGGGGAACATAGGGGCGCAACCCTACGAGCAGTACTTC
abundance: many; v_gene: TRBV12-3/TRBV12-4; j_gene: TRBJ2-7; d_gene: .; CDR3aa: CASSLGSRYEQYF; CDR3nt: TGTGCCAGCAGTTTAGGGAGCAGATACGAGCAGTACTTC
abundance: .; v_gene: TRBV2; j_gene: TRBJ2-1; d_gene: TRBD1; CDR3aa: CASSADRGHNEQFF; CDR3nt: TGTGCCAGCAGTGCGGACAGGGGGCACAATGAGCAGTTCTTC
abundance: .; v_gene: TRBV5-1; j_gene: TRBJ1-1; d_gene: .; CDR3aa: CASSVGSLGGNTEAFF; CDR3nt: TGCGCCAGCAGCGTTGGATCACTGGGAGGGAACACTGAAGCTTTCTTT
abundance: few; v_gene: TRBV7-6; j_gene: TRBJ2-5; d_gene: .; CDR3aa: CASSLVRVETQYF; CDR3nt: TGTGCCAGCAGCTTAGTTCGGGTTGAGACCCAGTACTTC
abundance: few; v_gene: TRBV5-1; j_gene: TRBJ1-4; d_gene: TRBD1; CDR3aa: CASSLQGAGEKLFF; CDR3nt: TGCGCCAGCAGCTTGCAGGGGGCAGGAGAAAAACTGTTTTTT
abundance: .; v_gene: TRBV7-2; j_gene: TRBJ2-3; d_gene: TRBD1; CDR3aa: CASSSGRTGSTDTQYF; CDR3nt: TGTGCCAGCAGCTCAGGCCGGACAGGGAGCACAGATACGCAGTATTTT
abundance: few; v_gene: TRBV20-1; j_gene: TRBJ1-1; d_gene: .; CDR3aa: CSARTGLATEAFF; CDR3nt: TGCAGTGCGAGAACAGGGTTGGCGACTGAAGCTTTCTTT
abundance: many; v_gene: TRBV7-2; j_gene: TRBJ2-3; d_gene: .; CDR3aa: CASSPPPITDTQYF; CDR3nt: TGTGCCAGCAGCCCCCCGCCTATCACAGATACGCAGTATTTT
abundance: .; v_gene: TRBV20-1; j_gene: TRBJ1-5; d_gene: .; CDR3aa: CSASRNGNQPQHF; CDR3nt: TGCAGTGCTAGTCGTAACGGCAATCAGCCCCAGCATTTT
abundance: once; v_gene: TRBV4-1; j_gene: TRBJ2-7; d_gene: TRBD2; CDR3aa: CASSQSGTSGMYEQYF; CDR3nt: TGCGCCAGCAGCCAATCGGGGACTAGCGGGATGTACGAGCAGTACTTC
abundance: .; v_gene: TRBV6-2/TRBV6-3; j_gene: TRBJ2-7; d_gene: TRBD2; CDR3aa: CASRYSRGLAGGWNEQYF; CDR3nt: TGTGCCAGCCGCTACTCCCGCGGACTAGCGGGAGGGTGGAACGAGCAGTACTTC
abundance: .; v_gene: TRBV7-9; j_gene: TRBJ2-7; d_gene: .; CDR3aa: CASSHRWNEQYF; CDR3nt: TGTGCCAGCAGCCACCGATGGAACGAGCAGTACTTC
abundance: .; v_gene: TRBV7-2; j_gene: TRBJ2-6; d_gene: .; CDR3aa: CASKNSGANVLTF; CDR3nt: TGTGCCAGCAAAAACTCTGGGGCCAACGTCCTGACTTTC
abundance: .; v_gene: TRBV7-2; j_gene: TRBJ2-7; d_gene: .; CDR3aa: CASSFGPTYDEQYF; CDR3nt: TGTGCCAGCAGCTTCGGACCGACTTACGACGAGCAGTACTTC
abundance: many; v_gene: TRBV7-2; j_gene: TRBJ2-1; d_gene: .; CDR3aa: CASSLMSNEQFF; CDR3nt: TGTGCCAGCAGCTTAATGTCGAATGAGCAGTTCTTC
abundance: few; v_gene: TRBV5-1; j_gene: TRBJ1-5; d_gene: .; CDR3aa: CASSIDINQPQHF; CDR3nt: TGCGCCAGCAGCATTGACATAAATCAGCCCCAGCATTTT
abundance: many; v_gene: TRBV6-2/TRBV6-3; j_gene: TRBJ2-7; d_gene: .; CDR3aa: CASSYSTASYEQYF; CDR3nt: TGTGCCAGCAGTTACTCGACAGCTTCCTACGAGCAGTACTTC
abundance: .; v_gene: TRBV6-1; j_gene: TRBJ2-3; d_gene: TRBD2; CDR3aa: CASRPITSGGFGDTQYF; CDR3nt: TGTGCCAGCAGACCTATAACTAGCGGGGGTTTTGGGGATACGCAGTATTTT
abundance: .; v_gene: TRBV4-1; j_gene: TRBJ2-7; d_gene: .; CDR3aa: CASSQVPGREQYF; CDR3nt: TGCGCCAGCAGCCAAGTTCCGGGCCGCGAGCAGTACTTC
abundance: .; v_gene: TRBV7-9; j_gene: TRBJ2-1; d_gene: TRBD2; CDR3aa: CASSLSKPGGLNEQFF; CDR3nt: TGTGCCAGCAGCTTAAGTAAGCCGGGAGGGCTGAATGAGCAGTTCTTC
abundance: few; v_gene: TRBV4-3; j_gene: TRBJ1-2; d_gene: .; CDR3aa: CASSPHLRGIYGYTF; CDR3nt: TGCGCCAGCAGCCCCCACCTACGAGGGATCTATGGCTACACCTTC
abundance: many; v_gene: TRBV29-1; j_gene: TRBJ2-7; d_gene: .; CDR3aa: CSVAYRAYEQYF; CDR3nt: TGCAGCGTTGCATACAGGGCTTACGAGCAGTACTTC